The rows below give T cell receptor beta chains drawn from one sample of a study of tissue T cells after allogeneic stem cell transplantation. Assay: immunoSEQ multiplex PCR; the TCRdb copy retains only in-frame clones and omits some. The repertoire holds some 6,000 clones, around three fifths seen once, with 20% to 25% in the top ten. Here the sequenced sample was tissue from the jejunum, taken at autopsy. The source of these receptors is a male donor aged 60 or over with lung cancer. Each CDR3 is given with its conserved first and last residue. The D gene is left open where the match is weak. Size is omitted from some rows. Given values are once, few, many or a class for expanded clones.

abundance: -; j_gene: TRBJ1-5; v_gene: TRBV6-1; d_gene: -; CDR3nt: TGTGCCAGCAGTGAAAACACCCTTAGCAATCAGCCCCAGCATTTT; CDR3aa: CASSENTLSNQPQHF
abundance: -; j_gene: TRBJ1-6; v_gene: TRBV4-1; d_gene: -; CDR3nt: TGCGCCAGCAGCCAAGGCCAACCCTCCAGGTCACCCCTCCACTTT; CDR3aa: CASSQGQPSRSPLHF
abundance: -; j_gene: TRBJ2-3; v_gene: TRBV10-1; d_gene: -; CDR3nt: TGCGCCAGCCAGGCTTACACAGATACGCAGTATTTT; CDR3aa: CASQAYTDTQYF
abundance: medium-sized; j_gene: TRBJ1-6; v_gene: TRBV6-5; d_gene: TRBD1; CDR3nt: TGTGCCAGCAGTTACGCTCAGGGGGCTAATTCACCCCTCCACTTT; CDR3aa: CASSYAQGANSPLHF
abundance: few; j_gene: TRBJ1-5; v_gene: TRBV7-3; d_gene: -; CDR3nt: TGTGCCAGCAGCTATACAAGAGGTGAGCCCCAGCATTTT; CDR3aa: CASSYTRGEPQHF
abundance: -; j_gene: TRBJ1-1; v_gene: TRBV18; d_gene: -; CDR3nt: TGTGCCAGCTCACCCCAGGGAAGCATGAACACTGAAGCTTTCTTT; CDR3aa: CASSPQGSMNTEAFF
abundance: few; j_gene: TRBJ1-5; v_gene: TRBV6-2/TRBV6-3; d_gene: -; CDR3nt: TGTGCCAGCAGCCCCCGCCGGGACACCAATCAGCCCCAGCATTTT; CDR3aa: CASSPRRDTNQPQHF
abundance: -; j_gene: TRBJ2-3; v_gene: TRBV19; d_gene: -; CDR3nt: TGTGCCAGTAGACCCTCGGGGAGCACAGATACGCAGTATTTT; CDR3aa: CASRPSGSTDTQYF
abundance: few; j_gene: TRBJ2-3; v_gene: TRBV7-9; d_gene: TRBD2; CDR3nt: TGTGCCAGCAGCTCACCCGGTCTAGCGGGCAATACGCAGTATTTT; CDR3aa: CASSSPGLAGNTQYF
abundance: -; j_gene: TRBJ2-3; v_gene: TRBV4-2; d_gene: TRBD2; CDR3nt: TGTGCCAGCAGCCAAGAACTAGCGGGAGATACGCAGTATTTT; CDR3aa: CASSQELAGDTQYF
abundance: -; j_gene: TRBJ2-7; v_gene: TRBV5-5; d_gene: -; CDR3nt: TGTGCCAGCAACACGGACAGAAGAAGTTACGAGCAGTACTTC; CDR3aa: CASNTDRRSYEQYF
abundance: -; j_gene: TRBJ1-1; v_gene: TRBV3-1/TRBV3-2; d_gene: -; CDR3nt: TGTGCCAGCAGCCAAGAGTGCCGGTGGGAGATAGCTTTCTTT; CDR3aa: CASSQECRWEIAFF
abundance: -; j_gene: TRBJ2-7; v_gene: TRBV11-2; d_gene: -; CDR3nt: TGTGCCAGCAGCTTAGATAAAGGAGGACGGTACGAGCAGTACTTC; CDR3aa: CASSLDKGGRYEQYF
abundance: medium-sized; j_gene: TRBJ2-7; v_gene: TRBV19; d_gene: -; CDR3nt: TGTGCCAGTAGTATCGCTAGCTCCTACGAGCAGTACTTC; CDR3aa: CASSIASSYEQYF
abundance: -; j_gene: TRBJ2-7; v_gene: TRBV30; d_gene: -; CDR3nt: TGTGCCTGGGAAGCGGATATGGGCTACGAGCAGTACTTC; CDR3aa: CAWEADMGYEQYF
abundance: few; j_gene: TRBJ2-1; v_gene: TRBV9; d_gene: -; CDR3nt: TGTGCCAGCAGCTCCTCTATCAATGAGCAGTTCTTC; CDR3aa: CASSSSINEQFF
abundance: -; j_gene: TRBJ2-7; v_gene: TRBV5-1; d_gene: TRBD1; CDR3nt: TGCGCCAGCAGTGCGACAGGGGGATACGAGCAGTACTTC; CDR3aa: CASSATGGYEQYF
abundance: -; j_gene: TRBJ2-6; v_gene: TRBV5-4; d_gene: -; CDR3nt: TGTGCCAGCAACCCCCGGATCTCGGGAACTGGGGCCAACGTCCTGACTTTC; CDR3aa: CASNPRISGTGANVLTF
abundance: -; j_gene: TRBJ2-1; v_gene: TRBV29-1; d_gene: TRBD2; CDR3nt: TGCAGCGTTGAAGGGACTAGCGGGATGAGCTCCTACAATGAGCAGTTCTTC; CDR3aa: CSVEGTSGMSSYNEQFF
abundance: -; j_gene: TRBJ2-7; v_gene: TRBV3-1/TRBV3-2; d_gene: TRBD2; CDR3nt: TGTGCCAGCAGCCCGACTAGCGGGGGGTATTACGAGCAGTACTTC; CDR3aa: CASSPTSGGYYEQYF
abundance: -; j_gene: TRBJ2-5; v_gene: TRBV5-1; d_gene: TRBD1; CDR3nt: TGCGCCAGCAGCCTGACAGGGCCCCAAGAGACCCAGTACTTC; CDR3aa: CASSLTGPQETQYF
abundance: -; j_gene: TRBJ1-1; v_gene: TRBV27; d_gene: -; CDR3nt: TGTGCCAGCAGGTGGGGGACTGGCACTGAAGCTTTCTTT; CDR3aa: CASRWGTGTEAFF
abundance: few; j_gene: TRBJ2-2; v_gene: TRBV5-5; d_gene: -; CDR3nt: TGTGCCAGCAGCCACACTCCGAACACCGGGGAGCTGTTTTTT; CDR3aa: CASSHTPNTGELFF
abundance: -; j_gene: TRBJ2-7; v_gene: TRBV7-2; d_gene: TRBD1; CDR3nt: TGTGCCAGCAGCTCACAGGGGCGGCTCTCCTACGAGCAGTACTTC; CDR3aa: CASSSQGRLSYEQYF
abundance: -; j_gene: TRBJ2-6; v_gene: TRBV3-1/TRBV3-2; d_gene: -; CDR3nt: TGTGCCAGCAGCCGCCGGGATGGGGCCAACGTCCTGACTTTC; CDR3aa: CASSRRDGANVLTF
abundance: -; j_gene: TRBJ2-5; v_gene: TRBV4-3; d_gene: -; CDR3nt: TGCGCCAGCAGCCAAGATCGGAACGGGGGATACACCCAGTACTTC; CDR3aa: CASSQDRNGGYTQYF
abundance: -; j_gene: TRBJ2-2; v_gene: TRBV6-5; d_gene: -; CDR3nt: TGTGCCAGCAGTTACGGTGGCGGGGAGCTGTTTTTT; CDR3aa: CASSYGGGELFF
abundance: -; j_gene: TRBJ1-4; v_gene: TRBV15; d_gene: -; CDR3nt: TGTGCCACCAGCAGAGATCTAGGGTCCAATGAAAAACTGTTTTTT; CDR3aa: CATSRDLGSNEKLFF
abundance: -; j_gene: TRBJ2-1; v_gene: TRBV5-8; d_gene: -; CDR3nt: TGTGCCAGCAACTTTGGGATGGGGAACGATGAGCAGTTCTTC; CDR3aa: CASNFGMGNDEQFF
abundance: -; j_gene: TRBJ1-5; v_gene: TRBV27; d_gene: -; CDR3nt: TGTGCCAGCAGTTTTCAGGATCAGCCCCAGCATTTT; CDR3aa: CASSFQDQPQHF
abundance: -; j_gene: TRBJ1-2; v_gene: TRBV28; d_gene: TRBD1; CDR3nt: TGTGCCAGCAGTATAGGACAGGGCTATGGCTACACCTTC; CDR3aa: CASSIGQGYGYTF
abundance: few; j_gene: TRBJ2-3; v_gene: TRBV19; d_gene: -; CDR3nt: TGTGCCAGTAGTATTGCTGGGTCAGATACGCAGTATTTT; CDR3aa: CASSIAGSDTQYF
abundance: -; j_gene: TRBJ2-7; v_gene: TRBV7-2; d_gene: -; CDR3nt: TGTGCCAGCAGCTCCCCCTGGACTCATTACGAGCAGTACTTC; CDR3aa: CASSSPWTHYEQYF
abundance: -; j_gene: TRBJ2-3; v_gene: TRBV9; d_gene: -; CDR3nt: TGTGCCAGCAGCGTAGCTGGGGGGCGCAAGTATTTT; CDR3aa: CASSVAGGRKYF
abundance: -; j_gene: TRBJ2-7; v_gene: TRBV9; d_gene: -; CDR3nt: TGTGCCAGCAGCGCTTTACCGGGAACCTACGAGCAGTACTTC; CDR3aa: CASSALPGTYEQYF
abundance: -; j_gene: TRBJ2-1; v_gene: TRBV7-2; d_gene: -; CDR3nt: TGTGCCAGCAGCTTAGCGTTTAGCAGGGGAATTTTCTTC; CDR3aa: CASSLAFSRGIFF
abundance: few; j_gene: TRBJ2-5; v_gene: TRBV5-1; d_gene: -; CDR3nt: TGCGCCAGCAGCTTTGAAAAAGAGACCCAGTACTTC; CDR3aa: CASSFEKETQYF
abundance: -; j_gene: TRBJ1-2; v_gene: TRBV7-8; d_gene: -; CDR3nt: TGTGCCAGCAGCTTAGGAACAGATTTCTATGGCTACACCTTC; CDR3aa: CASSLGTDFYGYTF
abundance: -; j_gene: TRBJ2-3; v_gene: TRBV9; d_gene: -; CDR3nt: TGTGCCAGCAGCGTATCTGGAGGGCCAGATACGCAGTATTTT; CDR3aa: CASSVSGGPDTQYF
abundance: -; j_gene: TRBJ2-3; v_gene: TRBV6-1; d_gene: TRBD2; CDR3nt: TGTGCCAGCAGTGAAGGGACTAGCGGAAGTTATAGCACAGATACGCAGTATTTT; CDR3aa: CASSEGTSGSYSTDTQYF
abundance: -; j_gene: TRBJ1-2; v_gene: TRBV2; d_gene: -; CDR3nt: TGTGCCAGCACCTGGGGGCAAGGTGGCTACACCTTC; CDR3aa: CASTWGQGGYTF
abundance: few; j_gene: TRBJ2-3; v_gene: TRBV5-4; d_gene: TRBD2; CDR3nt: TGTGCCAGCAGCACCGTAGCGGGGTCCACAAGAGATACGCAGTATTTT; CDR3aa: CASSTVAGSTRDTQYF
abundance: -; j_gene: TRBJ1-1; v_gene: TRBV29-1; d_gene: -; CDR3nt: TGCAGCGTTGTCACGAGGAGGGGAGGAAACACTGAAGCTTTCTTT; CDR3aa: CSVVTRRGGNTEAFF
abundance: -; j_gene: TRBJ2-2; v_gene: TRBV15; d_gene: TRBD2; CDR3nt: TGTGCCACCAGCAGAGATCGCCTAGCGGGAGGGTCCGGGGAGCTGTTTTTT; CDR3aa: CATSRDRLAGGSGELFF
abundance: few; j_gene: TRBJ1-2; v_gene: TRBV27; d_gene: TRBD1; CDR3nt: TGTGCCAGCAAGGGACAGCAAGGAGGCTATGGCTACACCTTC; CDR3aa: CASKGQQGGYGYTF
abundance: -; j_gene: TRBJ1-1; v_gene: TRBV7-2; d_gene: -; CDR3nt: TGTGCCAGCAGCGTAGACGGGGGAGTAAAAGCTTTCTTT; CDR3aa: CASSVDGGVKAFF